Below, 8 T cell receptor beta chains from the same sample are listed, as sequenced in a study of blood T cell repertoires in COVID-19 (TCRdb year 2020). Receptors were amplified or captured by the immunoSEQ multiplex PCR assay. The table comes from immuneACCESS by way of TCRdb, which keeps in-frame sequences with V and J called. Part of the clones is missing from these tables; in studies checked, under half for an unresolved V gene and the rest for unknown reasons. Here the sample has approximately 290,000 clones; 90% occur a single time. The ten largest clonotypes hold roughly 4.3% of the sample. Sequencing used PBMCs or T cells enriched from blood (not recorded which). The receptors were sampled from a young woman with acute COVID-19.

The rearrangement joins TRBV27 to TRBJ1-1, with D maybe TRBD1 (5 bases). The CDR3 totals 15 residues. V shed 3 bases and J shed 1 base, with 12 bases lying between them. Germline loops: CDR1 MNHEY, CDR2 SMNVEV (reference sequence). CDR3 loop: CASSFGWRGNTEAFF. CDR3 coding DNA: TGTGCCAGCAGTTTTGGGTGGAGGGGGAACACTGAAGCTTTCTTT.

This chain connects TRBV10-3 to TRBJ1-4, with D perhaps TRBD1 (5 bases). V was clipped by 3 bases and J by 3 bases, with 11 bases between them. The germline V gene has CDR1 ENHRY and CDR2 SYGVKD. This CDR3 comprises 15 residues. In DNA, the CDR3 is TGTGCCATCAGTGATCGGGGGACCTCTAATGAAAAACTGTTTTTT. It is translated as CAISDRGTSNEKLFF.

The rearrangement uses TRBV28 and TRBJ2-5; D may be TRBD2 (5 bases). Germline loops: CDR1 MDHEN, CDR2 SYDVKM. This CDR3 has 15 amino acids. Between the trimmed V and J ends, which lost 5 bases and 7 bases, there was a span of 20 bases. CDR3 in DNA: TGTGCCAGCAGTACCCTCCAAGGAGGTTCAGGGACCCAGTACTTC. This codes for CASSTLQGGSGTQYF.

The chain links TRBV28 to TRBJ2-7; TRBD2 matches at 10 bases. The germline gives CDR1 MDHEN, CDR2 SYDVKM. The CDR3 length is 15 residues. The V gene end was trimmed by 2 bases and the J gene end by 4 bases; junction bases not matched to a gene: 5. CDR3 loop: CASSLPAGGRYEQYF. Written as DNA, the CDR3 is TGTGCCAGCAGTTTACCAGCGGGAGGGCGGTACGAGCAGTACTTC.

The genes are TRBV28 and TRBJ1-5, with 8 positions matching TRBD1. This CDR3 region has 14 residues. The V segment lost 5 bases and the J segment 4 bases; nucleotides outside the gene matches: 4. Per germline, CDR1 MDHEN and CDR2 SYDVKM. The CDR3 loop reads CASSHGQGNQPQHF. Written as DNA, the CDR3 is TGTGCCAGCAGTCATGGACAGGGAAATCAGCCCCAGCATTTT. Full variable domain (outside the CDR3, taken from reference TRBV28 and TRBJ1-5): DVKVTQSSRYLVKRTGEKVFLECVQDMDHENMFWYRQDPGLGLRLIYFSYDVKMKEKGDIPEGYSVSREKKERFSLILESASTNQTSMYLCASSHGQGNQPQHFGDGTRLSIL.

This clone appeared a single time. This chain connects TRBV28 to TRBJ1-1; no clear D gene. Trimming removed 7 bases at V and 1 base at J, with 10 bases between. The CDR3 is 13 residues long. CDR1 is MDHEN, CDR2 SYDVKM, per germline. The CDR3 protein is CASIYERNTEAFF. The CDR3 region has the DNA TGTGCCAGCATCTACGAGAGGAACACTGAAGCTTTCTTT.

The gene calls are TRBV29-1 and TRBJ2-1; D ambiguous. The germline gives CDR1 SQVTM, CDR2 ANQGSEA. The CDR3 length is 13 residues. V shed 3 bases and J shed 3 bases, with 9 bases lying between them. CDR3 nucleotides: TGCAGCGTTGAGAGGCCCCTCTACAATGAGCAGTTCTTC. Its translation is CSVERPLYNEQFF.

The rearrangement joins TRBV5-1 to TRBJ1-5; TRBD1 matches 9 bases. Germline CDR1 reads SGHRS; CDR2 reads YFSETQ. V lost 3 bases to trimming and J lost 7 bases; unmatched junction nucleotides: 5. This CDR3 is built from 14 residues. CDR3 region: CASSSGQGQQPQHF. Written as DNA, the CDR3 is TGCGCCAGCAGCTCGGGACAGGGACAACAGCCCCAGCATTTT.